These 24 T cell receptor beta chains originate from one sample sequenced in a study of CXCR3-negative and CXCR3-positive naive CD8 T cells. Study-level results: Hydrophobicity was higher for TRB CDR3s found in CXCR3-positive naive cells than in CXCR3-negative naive cells.

The antigens for these receptors are not known. The study made its TRB cDNA libraries by 5' RACE, adding UMI labels. TCRdb derives one entry per CDR3 protein from the 5' RACE reads, leaving out DNA. Recorded for this sample: tens of thousands of distinct CDR3 sequences. Sequencing was performed on naive CXCR3+ CD8+ T cells from blood. Subset meaning: CD45RO-CCR7+CD27+CD95- naive CD8+ T cells expressing CXCR3 (TNR3+). These receptors all stem from a human donor in good health. Some clones in this sample may be carry-over from other donors' samples.

The genes are TRBV29-1 and TRBJ2-7. CDR3 length: 12 residues. Germline lookup yields CDR1 SQVTM and CDR2 ANQGSEA. CDR3 in amino acids: CSVEGPTYEQYF.

This sequence joins TRBV14 and TRBJ1-4; the D call of TRBD1 rests on TCRdb alone, since no DNA is present to check it. Germline V gives CDR1 SGHDN, CDR2 FVKESK. The CDR3 totals 14 residues. The CDR3 loop reads CASSQWGEDEKLFF.

V and J are TRBV6-2 or TRBV6-3 and TRBJ2-1; TCRdb returns TRBD2, unconfirmable since there is no DNA. Germline CDR1 is MNHEY and CDR2 is SVGEGT. This CDR3 contains 14 residues. The CDR3 sequence: CASSWGLAVNEQFF.

V and J are TRBV7-9 and TRBJ2-5; TCRdb reports TRBD2, a call that lacks DNA to check it against. There are 15 residues in the CDR3. Germline CDR1 reads SEHNR; CDR2 reads FQNEAQ (reference sequence). The CDR3 sequence is CASSQGLAGTETQYF. Drawing the rest from reference TRBV7-9 and TRBJ2-5, the complete variable domain is DTGVSQNPRHKITKRGQNVTFRCDPISEHNRLYWYRQTLGQGPEFLTYFQNEAQLEKSRLLSDRFSAERPKGSFSTLEIQRTEQGDSAMYLCASSQGLAGTETQYFGPGTRLLVL.

The chain links TRBV4-2 to TRBJ1-5. This CDR3 has 15 residues. Germline V gives CDR1 LGHNA, CDR2 YNFKEQ. Here the CDR3 reads CASSQEGEWRQPQHF.

The CDR3 is CASNRQGSDNEQFF. The chain combines TRBV7-9 with TRBJ2-1; TCRdb proposes TRBD1, but this gene call is untestable without DNA. Germline V gene sequence: CDR1 SEHNR, CDR2 FQNEAQ (reference sequence). The length of the CDR3 is 14 residues.

The chain has TRBV21-1 and TRBJ2-5; TCRdb selects TRBD1, and the lack of DNA leaves this call unchecked. TRBV21-1 is termed a pseudogene. This CDR3 comprises 19 residues. The CDR3 loop reads CASSLASPGQGIGRKTQYF.

The chain couples TRBV29-1 to TRBJ1-5. CDR1 and CDR2 (germline): SQVTM, ANQGSEA. The CDR3 is 15 residues long. CDR3 in amino acids: CSVEDRPHPDQPQHF. The full variable domain, with the rest looked up from reference TRBV29-1 and TRBJ1-5, is SAVISQKPSRDICQRGTSLTIQCQVDSQVTMMFWYRQQPGQSLTLIATANQGSEATYESGFVIDKFPISRPNLTFSTLTVSNMSPEDSSIYLCSVEDRPHPDQPQHFGDGTRLSIL.

The gene calls are TRBV15 and TRBJ2-2; TCRdb indicates TRBD2, and absent DNA this call remains unverified. This CDR3 is built from 17 residues. Germline V gene lookup returns CDR1 LNHNV and CDR2 YYDKDF (reference sequence). This CDR3 reads CATSRARLAGVSGELFF.

CDR3 in amino acids: CASSSLVHTGELFF. The chain couples TRBV12-3 or TRBV12-4 to TRBJ2-2. The CDR3 has 14 amino acids.

This sequence joins TRBV29-1 and TRBJ2-7; the TCRdb call, TRBD2, lacks DNA for checking. In germline, CDR1 is SQVTM, CDR2 ANQGSEA. The CDR3 runs to 15 residues. The CDR3 loop reads CSVSLEPSGPYEQYF.

V gene TRBV7-9 combines with J gene TRBJ2-3; TCRdb calls TRBD2, which cannot be checked without DNA. Looked up from germline, CDR1 is SEHNR and CDR2 is FQNEAQ (reference sequence). The CDR3 extends over 16 amino acids. The CDR3 here is CASGDPAGESTDTQYF.

J is TRBJ2-3 and V is TRBV11-2; with no DNA, the TCRdb D assignment of TRBD2 cannot be verified. The V gene's germline CDR1 is SGHAT and CDR2 FQNNGV. The length of the CDR3 is 15 residues. The CDR3 spells CASSLGGGPEDTQYF.

The chain employs TRBV21-1 and TRBJ2-7. TRBV21-1 is marked as a pseudogene. The CDR3 is made up of 12 amino acids. CDR3 sequence: CASFGSKYEQYF.

The rearrangement joins TRBV6-5 to TRBJ1-1. CDR3 length equals 11 residues. Per germline, CDR1 MNHEY and CDR2 SVGAGI. This CDR3 is CASTYGPEAFF.

The gene calls are TRBV4-1 and TRBJ2-5; TCRdb designates TRBD1, a call that cannot be tested without DNA. Germline V lookup: CDR1 MGHRA, CDR2 YSYEKL. This CDR3 has 15 residues. The CDR3 spells CASSQVWTNQETQYF.

The chain joins TRBV4-3 to TRBJ2-1; TCRdb's D call of TRBD2 is untestable without DNA. The CDR3 covers 14 residues. In germline, CDR1 is LGHNA, CDR2 YSLEER. CDR3 in amino acids: CASSQGGRANEQFF.

V usage is TRBV5-1 and J usage is TRBJ1-1; without DNA, the TCRdb call of TRBD1 cannot be checked. Germline CDR1 SGHRS, CDR2 YFSETQ. The CDR3 has 16 amino acids. CDR3: CASSTGQGWMNTEAFF.

This chain joins TRBV12-3 or TRBV12-4 and TRBJ2-4; TCRdb's D call, TRBD1, is unchecked because there is no DNA. The CDR3 is made up of 15 amino acids. This CDR3 reads CASSRPQGGKNIQYF.

The chain employs TRBV7-9 and TRBJ2-1. CDR3 size: 11 residues. CDR1 is SEHNR, CDR2 FQNEAQ, per germline (reference sequence). The CDR3 spells CASSLTSEQFF.

This sequence joins TRBV6-5 and TRBJ2-7; TCRdb gives TRBD1 as the D gene, but with no DNA this cannot be confirmed. From germline, CDR1 is MNHEY and CDR2 SVGAGI. CDR3 length equals 15 residues. CDR3 sequence: CASSPFAGDSYEQYF.

The CDR3 loop is CASSLEGRTGTQTEQYF. V usage is TRBV11-2 and J usage is TRBJ2-7; TCRdb lists TRBD1, though no DNA is available to test this call. CDR1 is SGHAT, CDR2 FQNNGV, per germline. The CDR3 spans 17 residues.

V usage is TRBV14 and J usage is TRBJ2-7; TCRdb lists TRBD1, though no DNA is available to test this call. The CDR3 spans 14 residues. In germline, CDR1 is SGHDN, CDR2 FVKESK. This chain's CDR3 is CASSLSTGPGEQYF.

This rearrangement joins TRBV5-5 to TRBJ2-7; TCRdb indicates TRBD1, and absent DNA this call remains unverified. Germline-derived CDR1 and CDR2 are SGHKS and YYEKEE (reference sequence). The CDR3 covers 15 residues. The CDR3: CASSYLDRPSYEQYF.